This T cell receptor beta chain appears in the sequencing data of a study of cytomegalovirus exposure and HLA in healthy donors. Regarding the study as a whole: Using the classifier, cytomegalovirus status was reportedly diagnosed with high specificity and sensitivity. Across all donors, roughly uniform sequencing depth was an assumption of the presence/absence analyses. A later analysis linked a missense DCLRE1C variant to TCR beta V- and J-gene trimming. There were some public TCRs occurring in many donors, but most TCR sequences were rare.

The PCR made use of 60 Vbeta and 13 Jbeta primers. Profiled with immunoSEQ multiplex PCR; TCRdb holds only in-frame clones, not every one. The table shows approximately 120,000 clones, with 65% to 85% occurring only once. A word on this clone: No antigen is known for it.

The CDR3 consists of 15 residues. Germline CDR1 and CDR2: SGHRS and YFSETQ. The trim removed 5 bases at V and 1 base at J, leaving 4 bases unmatched. This receptor was identified in a man aged 45-65 years in good health and CMV-seronegative. Sequenced input: PBMCs. The J gene is TRBJ2-2, the V gene TRBV5-1; 8 bases line up with TRBD1. CDR3 protein: CASRAGTGNTGELFF. CDR3 nucleotides: TGCGCCAGCAGGGCCGGGACAGGGAACACCGGGGAGCTGTTTTTT.